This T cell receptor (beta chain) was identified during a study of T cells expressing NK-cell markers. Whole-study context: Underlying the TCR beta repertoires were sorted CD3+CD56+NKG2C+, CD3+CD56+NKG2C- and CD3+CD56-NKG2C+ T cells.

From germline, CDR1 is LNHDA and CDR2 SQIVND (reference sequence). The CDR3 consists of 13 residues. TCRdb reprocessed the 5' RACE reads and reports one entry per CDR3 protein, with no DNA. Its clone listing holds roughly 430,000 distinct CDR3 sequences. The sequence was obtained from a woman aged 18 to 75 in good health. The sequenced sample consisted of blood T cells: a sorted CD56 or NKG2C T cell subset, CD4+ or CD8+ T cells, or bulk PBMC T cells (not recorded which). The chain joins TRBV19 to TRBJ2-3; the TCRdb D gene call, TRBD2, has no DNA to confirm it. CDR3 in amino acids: CASSGGLVSAVYF.